The rows below give T cell receptor beta chains drawn from one sample of a study of T-cell reconstitution after alpha-beta-depleted transplantation in children. MiXCR, run by TCRdb on the PCR reads, gives a single entry per CDR3 protein. The sample consists of fewer than 550,000 distinct CDR3 sequences, 16% of them appearing once. Sequences were derived from PBMCs, mostly from graft donor cells, sampled 360 days after TCRalphabeta/CD19-depleted stem cell transplant. The receptors shown here come from a boy under two years old who had a stem cell transplant for Wiskott-Aldrich syndrome, so the T cells may come from the graft donor. CDR3s include the opening cysteine and the closing phenylalanine or tryptophan. Each record gives: D gene, J gene, V gene, clone size, CDR3 DNA, CDR3 protein. A D gene is named only where the DNA matches it firmly. Not every row has a clone size; where given, it reads once, few, many or a size class.

D gene: TRBD1; J gene: TRBJ2-1; V gene: TRBV20-1; clone size: many; CDR3 DNA: TGCAGTGCACATGACAGGGGGGAGGCGGATGAGCAGTTCTTC; CDR3 protein: CSAHDRGEADEQFF
D gene: TRBD2; J gene: TRBJ2-7; V gene: TRBV20-1; clone size: NA; CDR3 DNA: TGCAGTGCCTCACGCCTAGCGGGGATCTCCTACGAGCAGTACTTC; CDR3 protein: CSASRLAGISYEQYF
D gene: TRBD2; J gene: TRBJ2-3; V gene: TRBV5-1; clone size: NA; CDR3 DNA: TGCGCCAGCAGCTTGGCAGGACTAGCGGGAGGGGGAGATACGCAGTATTTT; CDR3 protein: CASSLAGLAGGGDTQYF
D gene: NA; J gene: TRBJ2-3; V gene: TRBV5-1; clone size: once; CDR3 DNA: TGCGCCAGCAGCTTGGATAGCCGCAATCAAGATACGCAGTATTTT; CDR3 protein: CASSLDSRNQDTQYF
D gene: TRBD2; J gene: TRBJ2-3; V gene: TRBV5-1; clone size: NA; CDR3 DNA: TGCGCCAGCAGCGCTAGCGGGAGTCCCAACACAGATACGCAGTATTTT; CDR3 protein: CASSASGSPNTDTQYF
D gene: NA; J gene: TRBJ2-7; V gene: TRBV7-2; clone size: NA; CDR3 DNA: TGTGCCAGCGGAACCGACAGTTACGAGCAGTACTTC; CDR3 protein: CASGTDSYEQYF
D gene: NA; J gene: TRBJ2-7; V gene: TRBV15; clone size: few; CDR3 DNA: TGTGCCACCAGCAGAGAGAGGGGGGCTCAGGGTCCCTACGAGCAGTACTTC; CDR3 protein: CATSRERGAQGPYEQYF
D gene: TRBD2; J gene: TRBJ2-1; V gene: TRBV20-1; clone size: NA; CDR3 DNA: TGCAGTGTAACTAGCGGGGGCGACCTTAACAATGAGCAGTTCTTC; CDR3 protein: CSVTSGGDLNNEQFF
D gene: NA; J gene: TRBJ2-3; V gene: TRBV28; clone size: NA; CDR3 DNA: TGTGCCAGCAGTTTACTTCCCCCCCTAGCCGCCTTCACAGATACGCAGTATTTT; CDR3 protein: CASSLLPPLAAFTDTQYF
D gene: TRBD1; J gene: TRBJ1-1; V gene: TRBV29-1; clone size: few; CDR3 DNA: TGCAGCGTGAGACAGGGAGGGATGAACACTGAAGCTTTCTTT; CDR3 protein: CSVRQGGMNTEAFF
D gene: NA; J gene: TRBJ2-3; V gene: TRBV12-3/TRBV12-4; clone size: few; CDR3 DNA: TGTGCCAGCAGTTTGGGGCTTTTCTCTAGCACAGATACGCAGTATTTT; CDR3 protein: CASSLGLFSSTDTQYF
D gene: NA; J gene: TRBJ2-7; V gene: TRBV7-9; clone size: NA; CDR3 DNA: TGTGCCAGCAGCTTAGGGCAGGTGGGCTACGAGCAGTACTTC; CDR3 protein: CASSLGQVGYEQYF
D gene: NA; J gene: TRBJ2-1; V gene: TRBV20-1; clone size: NA; CDR3 DNA: TGCAGTGCTAGGCGGCCCTTCTCCTACAATGAGCAGTTCTTC; CDR3 protein: CSARRPFSYNEQFF
D gene: TRBD1; J gene: TRBJ2-2; V gene: TRBV12-3/TRBV12-4; clone size: few; CDR3 DNA: TGTGCCAGCAGTTTCCCCGGGACAGGGAGCGGAATCATGGGGAACACCGGGGAGCTGTTTTTT; CDR3 protein: CASSFPGTGSGIMGNTGELFF
D gene: TRBD2; J gene: TRBJ2-5; V gene: TRBV6-1; clone size: NA; CDR3 DNA: TGTGCCAGCAGGGGGGGGATAGAGACCCAGTACTTC; CDR3 protein: CASRGGIETQYF
D gene: NA; J gene: TRBJ2-7; V gene: TRBV28; clone size: few; CDR3 DNA: TGTGCCAGTCTCCGGGACGTAAGCTACGAGCAGTACTTC; CDR3 protein: CASLRDVSYEQYF
D gene: TRBD2; J gene: TRBJ2-7; V gene: TRBV20-1; clone size: many; CDR3 DNA: TGCAGTGCTCTGGGGGGACTAGCGGGAATCCCGACCTACGAGCAGTACTTC; CDR3 protein: CSALGGLAGIPTYEQYF
D gene: TRBD1; J gene: TRBJ1-1; V gene: TRBV4-1; clone size: NA; CDR3 DNA: TGCGCCAGCAGCCAAGAAGTCCAGGGGGGACGTAACACTGAAGCTTTCTTT; CDR3 protein: CASSQEVQGGRNTEAFF
D gene: NA; J gene: TRBJ2-1; V gene: TRBV7-2; clone size: NA; CDR3 DNA: TGTGCCAGCAGGAAGCTATTTTACAATGAGCAGTTCTTC; CDR3 protein: CASRKLFYNEQFF
D gene: TRBD1; J gene: TRBJ2-5; V gene: TRBV10-3; clone size: few; CDR3 DNA: TGTGCCATCAGTGAGGGGGACAGTGCCCTGGAGACCCAGTACTTC; CDR3 protein: CAISEGDSALETQYF
D gene: TRBD1; J gene: TRBJ2-7; V gene: TRBV24-1; clone size: NA; CDR3 DNA: TGTGCCACCAGTGATGAACACAAAAACCACGAGACAGGGGGCGAGACCTACGAGCAGTACTTC; CDR3 protein: CATSDEHKNHETGGETYEQYF
D gene: NA; J gene: TRBJ2-7; V gene: TRBV5-1; clone size: NA; CDR3 DNA: TGCGCCAGCAGCTTAATGTCTCCCTCGTTAAACACCTACGAGCAGTACTTC; CDR3 protein: CASSLMSPSLNTYEQYF
D gene: TRBD2; J gene: TRBJ2-3; V gene: TRBV18; clone size: few; CDR3 DNA: TGTGCCAGCTCACGACCGGGCGGGAGGGCCACAGATACGCAGTATTTT; CDR3 protein: CASSRPGGRATDTQYF
D gene: TRBD1; J gene: TRBJ2-5; V gene: TRBV29-1; clone size: few; CDR3 DNA: TGCAGCGTTGAAGGAGAATCCGGACAGGGTAATCAAGAGACCCAGTACTTC; CDR3 protein: CSVEGESGQGNQETQYF
D gene: NA; J gene: TRBJ2-7; V gene: TRBV12-3/TRBV12-4; clone size: NA; CDR3 DNA: TGTGCCAGCAGGCCCTGGGGGGCCCCCGAGCAGTACTTC; CDR3 protein: CASRPWGAPEQYF
D gene: TRBD2; J gene: TRBJ2-5; V gene: TRBV7-9; clone size: few; CDR3 DNA: TGTGCCAGCAGCTTTCTCACTAGCGGAGTCCAAGAGACCCAGTACTTC; CDR3 protein: CASSFLTSGVQETQYF
D gene: NA; J gene: TRBJ2-7; V gene: TRBV25-1; clone size: few; CDR3 DNA: TGTGCCAGCAGTCCCCGTAGTAGCGGACTAACCTACGAGCAGTACTTC; CDR3 protein: CASSPRSSGLTYEQYF
D gene: NA; J gene: TRBJ2-7; V gene: TRBV27; clone size: few; CDR3 DNA: TGTGCCAGCTCTCCGACGAGTATAGCTTCCCGTACCTACGAGCAGTACTTC; CDR3 protein: CASSPTSIASRTYEQYF
D gene: NA; J gene: TRBJ2-7; V gene: TRBV4-3; clone size: NA; CDR3 DNA: TGCGCCAGCAGCCAAGTGGTTAAGTCCGCCTACGAGCAGTACTTC; CDR3 protein: CASSQVVKSAYEQYF
D gene: NA; J gene: TRBJ2-5; V gene: TRBV24-1; clone size: NA; CDR3 DNA: TGTGCCACCAGTGATAATGTAAGACCGAGGGAGACCCAGTACTTC; CDR3 protein: CATSDNVRPRETQYF
D gene: TRBD1; J gene: TRBJ2-7; V gene: TRBV7-9; clone size: NA; CDR3 DNA: TGTGCCAGCAGCTCGCCGGGACAGGAAGGCGAGCAGTACTTC; CDR3 protein: CASSSPGQEGEQYF
D gene: NA; J gene: TRBJ2-4; V gene: TRBV29-1; clone size: NA; CDR3 DNA: TGCAGCGTTGGCCACAGGGATTATCAGTACTTC; CDR3 protein: CSVGHRDYQYF
D gene: TRBD1; J gene: TRBJ2-1; V gene: TRBV7-2; clone size: NA; CDR3 DNA: TGTGCCAGCAGCTTAAAGACAGGGATATACAATGAGCAGTTCTTC; CDR3 protein: CASSLKTGIYNEQFF
D gene: NA; J gene: TRBJ2-5; V gene: TRBV6-5; clone size: few; CDR3 DNA: TGTGCCAGCAGTTACTCTTTCGGGACCCAGTACTTC; CDR3 protein: CASSYSFGTQYF
D gene: TRBD2; J gene: TRBJ2-1; V gene: TRBV5-1; clone size: NA; CDR3 DNA: TGCGCCAGCAGCTTAGCGGGAGCTGGTTGGAATGAGCAGTTCTTC; CDR3 protein: CASSLAGAGWNEQFF
D gene: TRBD2; J gene: TRBJ2-1; V gene: TRBV6-2/TRBV6-3; clone size: few; CDR3 DNA: TGTGCCAGCATCCTCGGGAGGCACGGCAATGAGCAGTTCTTC; CDR3 protein: CASILGRHGNEQFF
D gene: TRBD1; J gene: TRBJ2-3; V gene: TRBV24-1; clone size: many; CDR3 DNA: TGTGCCACCAGTGATTCCGGGACAGGGGTAGATACGCAGTATTTT; CDR3 protein: CATSDSGTGVDTQYF
D gene: NA; J gene: TRBJ2-3; V gene: TRBV15; clone size: many; CDR3 DNA: TGTGCCACCAGCAGAGGGGCCTTCACAGATACGCAGTATTTT; CDR3 protein: CATSRGAFTDTQYF
D gene: NA; J gene: TRBJ2-5; V gene: TRBV20-1; clone size: NA; CDR3 DNA: TGCAGTGCTAGAGATCTGGGACTCATACAAGAGACCCAGTACTTC; CDR3 protein: CSARDLGLIQETQYF
D gene: TRBD1; J gene: TRBJ2-3; V gene: TRBV5-1; clone size: NA; CDR3 DNA: TGCGCCAGCAGCCCCCGGGACAGGGGTCAAGCGGGAGCAGATACGCAGTATTTT; CDR3 protein: CASSPRDRGQAGADTQYF
D gene: TRBD2; J gene: TRBJ2-1; V gene: TRBV12-3/TRBV12-4; clone size: NA; CDR3 DNA: TGTGCCAGCAGGTCCCTAGCGGGAGGCAATGAGCAGTTCTTC; CDR3 protein: CASRSLAGGNEQFF
D gene: NA; J gene: TRBJ2-7; V gene: TRBV28; clone size: few; CDR3 DNA: TGTGCCAGCAGTTCCGGACAGTACAAAGCCTACGAGCAGTACTTC; CDR3 protein: CASSSGQYKAYEQYF
D gene: NA; J gene: TRBJ2-7; V gene: TRBV5-1; clone size: few; CDR3 DNA: TGCGCCAGCAGCGACAGACCTCACTACGAGCAGTACTTC; CDR3 protein: CASSDRPHYEQYF
D gene: NA; J gene: TRBJ2-2; V gene: TRBV5-1; clone size: many; CDR3 DNA: TGCGCCAGCAGCTTGCGCGCGAACACCGGGGAGCTGTTTTTT; CDR3 protein: CASSLRANTGELFF
D gene: TRBD2; J gene: TRBJ2-2; V gene: TRBV7-9; clone size: NA; CDR3 DNA: TGTGCCAGCAGCCGAAGCGGGAGAAACACCGGGGAGCTGTTTTTT; CDR3 protein: CASSRSGRNTGELFF
D gene: TRBD1; J gene: TRBJ1-2; V gene: TRBV4-3; clone size: once; CDR3 DNA: TGCGCCAGCAGCCTGGGACAGGGGGGTGGCTACACCTTC; CDR3 protein: CASSLGQGGGYTF